This T cell receptor (beta chain) was sequenced for a study of regulatory T cells in long-lasting Graves disease. The CDR3 sequence is 13 residues long. Between the trimmed V and J ends, which lost 8 bases and 6 bases, there was a span of 15 bases. From germline, CDR1 is SNHLY and CDR2 FYNNEI. Assembly of TCR beta libraries relied on iRepertoire HTBI primers together with Arm-PCR of CDR3 regions. Using its own MiXCR run on the multiplex PCR reads, TCRdb lists one record per CDR3 protein. The table lists about 400,000 distinct CDR3 sequences, less than 25% of them singletons. The time point is: persistent/refractory GD, antithyroid drugs over 5 years with positive TRAb. The TCR library used RNA extracted from PBMCs.

This chain uses TRBV2 with TRBJ2-3, with D uncertain. This TCR was recovered from a female donor with Graves disease. This specimen consisted of peripheral blood mononuclear cells (PBMCs), obtained when the disease was refractory, from a patient treated with antithyroid drugs. The chain's CDR3 is CASGYMTRDTQYF. For the CDR3, the DNA is TGTGCCAGCGGCTATATGACGCGCGATACGCAGTATTTT.